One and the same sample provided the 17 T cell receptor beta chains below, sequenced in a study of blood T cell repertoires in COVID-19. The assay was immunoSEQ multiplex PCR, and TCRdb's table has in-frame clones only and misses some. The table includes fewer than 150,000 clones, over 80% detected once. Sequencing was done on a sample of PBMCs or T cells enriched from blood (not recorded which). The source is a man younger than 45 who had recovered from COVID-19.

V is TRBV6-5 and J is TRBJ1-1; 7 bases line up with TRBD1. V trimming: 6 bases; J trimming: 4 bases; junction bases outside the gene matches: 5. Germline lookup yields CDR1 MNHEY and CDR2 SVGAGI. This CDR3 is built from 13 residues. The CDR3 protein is CASRETGPTEAFF. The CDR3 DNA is TGTGCCAGCAGGGAGACAGGGCCCACTGAAGCTTTCTTT.

Here the CDR3 reads CASSVQGARGETEAFF. As DNA, the CDR3 is TGTGCCAGCAGTGTACAGGGGGCTCGTGGAGAAACTGAAGCTTTCTTT. The rearrangement links TRBV6-1 to TRBJ1-1; 9 bases are a match to TRBD1. The V segment lost 4 bases and the J segment 5 bases; nucleotides outside the gene matches: 11. There are 16 residues in the CDR3. Germline loops: CDR1 MNHNS, CDR2 SASEGT.

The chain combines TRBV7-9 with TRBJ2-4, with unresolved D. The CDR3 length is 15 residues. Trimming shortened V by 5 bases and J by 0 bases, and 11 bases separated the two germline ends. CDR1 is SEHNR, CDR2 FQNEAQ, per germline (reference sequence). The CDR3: CASSPRSIAKNIQYF. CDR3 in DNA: TGTGCCAGCAGCCCACGATCTATAGCCAAAAACATTCAGTACTTC. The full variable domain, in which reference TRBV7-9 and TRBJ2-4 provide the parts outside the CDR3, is DTGVSQNPRHKITKRGQNVTFRCDPISEHNRLYWYRQTLGQGPEFLTYFQNEAQLEKSRLLSDRFSAERPKGSFSTLEIQRTEQGDSAMYLCASSPRSIAKNIQYFGAGTRLSVL.

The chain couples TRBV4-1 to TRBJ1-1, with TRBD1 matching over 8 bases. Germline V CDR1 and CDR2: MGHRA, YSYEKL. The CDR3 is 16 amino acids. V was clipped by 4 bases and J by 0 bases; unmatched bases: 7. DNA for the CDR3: TGCGCCAGCAGCCCCGGACAGGGAATCATGAACACTGAAGCTTTCTTT. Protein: CASSPGQGIMNTEAFF.

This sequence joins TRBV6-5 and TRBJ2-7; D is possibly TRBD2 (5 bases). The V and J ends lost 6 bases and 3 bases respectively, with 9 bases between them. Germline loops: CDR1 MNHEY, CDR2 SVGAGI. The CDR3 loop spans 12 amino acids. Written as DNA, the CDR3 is TGTGCCAGCAGCGGGGAGCGCTACGAGCAGTACTTC. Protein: CASSGERYEQYF.

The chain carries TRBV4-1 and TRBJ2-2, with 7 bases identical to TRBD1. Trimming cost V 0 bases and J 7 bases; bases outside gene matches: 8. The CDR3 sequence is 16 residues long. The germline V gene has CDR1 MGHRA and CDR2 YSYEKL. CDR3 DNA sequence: TGCGCCAGCAGCCAAGACTCGAGACAGGGTATCGGGGAGCTGTTTTTT. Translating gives CASSQDSRQGIGELFF.

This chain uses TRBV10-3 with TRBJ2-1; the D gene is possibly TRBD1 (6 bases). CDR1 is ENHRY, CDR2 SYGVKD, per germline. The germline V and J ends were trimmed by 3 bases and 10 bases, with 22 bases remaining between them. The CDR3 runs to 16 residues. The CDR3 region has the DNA TGTGCCATCAGTGAAAGGGGGTTAGCAGCTCCAGGGGAGCAGTTCTTC. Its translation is CAISERGLAAPGEQFF.

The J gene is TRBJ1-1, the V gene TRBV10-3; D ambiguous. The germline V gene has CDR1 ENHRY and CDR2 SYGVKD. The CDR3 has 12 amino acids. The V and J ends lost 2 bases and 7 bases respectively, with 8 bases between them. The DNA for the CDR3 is TGTGCCATCAGTGAGATAGGCGGTGAAGCTTTCTTT. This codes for CAISEIGGEAFF.

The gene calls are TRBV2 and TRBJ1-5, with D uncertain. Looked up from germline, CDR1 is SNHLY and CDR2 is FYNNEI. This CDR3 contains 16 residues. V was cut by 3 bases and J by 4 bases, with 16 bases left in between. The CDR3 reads CASSEMGTLGNQPQHF. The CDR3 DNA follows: TGTGCCAGCAGTGAGATGGGTACACTAGGGAATCAGCCCCAGCATTTT.

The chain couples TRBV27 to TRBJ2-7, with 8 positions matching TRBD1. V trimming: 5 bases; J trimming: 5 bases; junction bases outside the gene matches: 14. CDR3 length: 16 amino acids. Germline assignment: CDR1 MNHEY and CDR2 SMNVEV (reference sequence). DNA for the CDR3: TGTGCCAGCAGTCTAAAACCTCAGGGGGCTTATCACGAGCAGTACTTC. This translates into CASSLKPQGAYHEQYF.

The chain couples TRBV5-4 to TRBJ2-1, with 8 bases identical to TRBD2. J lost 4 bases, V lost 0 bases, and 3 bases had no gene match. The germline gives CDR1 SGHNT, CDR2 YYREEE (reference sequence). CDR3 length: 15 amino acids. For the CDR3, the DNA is TGTGCCAGCAGCTTGGGCGGGAGGCTATACAATGAGCAGTTCTTC. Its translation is CASSLGGRLYNEQFF.

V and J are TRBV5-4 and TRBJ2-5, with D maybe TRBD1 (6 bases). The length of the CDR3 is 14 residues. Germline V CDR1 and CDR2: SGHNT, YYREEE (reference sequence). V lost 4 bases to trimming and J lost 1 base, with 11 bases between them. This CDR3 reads CASSTGTFQETQYF. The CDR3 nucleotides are TGTGCCAGCAGCACCGGGACATTCCAAGAGACCCAGTACTTC.

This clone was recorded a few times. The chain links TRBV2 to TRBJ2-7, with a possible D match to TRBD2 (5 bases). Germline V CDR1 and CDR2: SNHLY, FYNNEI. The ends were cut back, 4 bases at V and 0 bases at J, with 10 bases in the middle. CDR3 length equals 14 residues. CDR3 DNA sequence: TGTGCCAGCAGTGGCACGGGGTACTCCTACGAGCAGTACTTC. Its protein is CASSGTGYSYEQYF.

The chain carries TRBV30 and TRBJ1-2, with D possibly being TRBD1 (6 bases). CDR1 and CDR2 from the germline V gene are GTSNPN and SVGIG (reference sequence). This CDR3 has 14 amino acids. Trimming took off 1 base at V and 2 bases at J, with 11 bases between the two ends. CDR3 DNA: TGTGCCTGGAGTGGGGGGACACCAAACTATGGCTACACCTTC. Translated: CAWSGGTPNYGYTF.

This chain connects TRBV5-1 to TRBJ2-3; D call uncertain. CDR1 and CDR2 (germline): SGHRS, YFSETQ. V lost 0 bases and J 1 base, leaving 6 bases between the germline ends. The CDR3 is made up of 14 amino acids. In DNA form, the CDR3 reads TGCGCCAGCAGCTTGGTTCCAGGCACAGATACGCAGTATTTT. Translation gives CASSLVPGTDTQYF.

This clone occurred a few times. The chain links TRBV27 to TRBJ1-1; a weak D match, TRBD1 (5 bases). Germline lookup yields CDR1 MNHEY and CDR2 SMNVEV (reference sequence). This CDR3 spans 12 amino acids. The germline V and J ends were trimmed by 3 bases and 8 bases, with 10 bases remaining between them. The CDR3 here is CASSFSGGEAFF. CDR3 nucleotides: TGTGCCAGCAGTTTTTCGGGGGGAGAAGCTTTCTTT.

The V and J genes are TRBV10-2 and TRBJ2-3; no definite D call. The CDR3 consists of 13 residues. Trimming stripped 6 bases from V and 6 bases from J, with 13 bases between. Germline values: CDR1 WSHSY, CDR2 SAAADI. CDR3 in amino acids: CASRATLWDTQYF. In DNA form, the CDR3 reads TGCGCCAGCAGAGCCACACTATGGGATACGCAGTATTTT.